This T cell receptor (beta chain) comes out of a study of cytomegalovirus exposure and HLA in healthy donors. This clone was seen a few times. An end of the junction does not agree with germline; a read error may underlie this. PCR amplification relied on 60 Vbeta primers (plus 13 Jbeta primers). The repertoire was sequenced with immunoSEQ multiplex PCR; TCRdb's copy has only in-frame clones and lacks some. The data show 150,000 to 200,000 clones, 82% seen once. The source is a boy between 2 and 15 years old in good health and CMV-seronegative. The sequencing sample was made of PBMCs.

The CDR3 bases are TGTGCCAGCACCACTTCCTATGAGCAGTACTTC. Protein product: CASTTSYEQYF. The V and J genes are TRBV28 and TRBJ2-7; D not certain. The germline V gene encodes CDR1 MDHEN and CDR2 SYDVKM. The CDR3 is made up of 11 amino acids.